This entry lists 9 T cell receptor beta chains sequenced from one sample in a study of human T cells and chemical hapten exposure. The sample's time point: patch test 1, 2 weeks after DPC sensitization. The treatment here: therapeutic diphenylcyclopropenone sensitization with weekly scalp DPC. Via MiXCR, TCRdb re-called the RACE reads, giving one row per CDR3 protein. There are 85,000 or so distinct CDR3 sequences in the sample; approximately 11% occur only once, and around 4.2% lies in the top ten. The material was whole blood, obtained in connection with sensitization to the hapten diphenylcyclopropenone (DPC). The receptor set was obtained from a woman aged 50 to 65 with alopecia areata. Some clones in this sample may be carry-over from other donors' samples.

This clonotype was detected many times. The rearrangement uses TRBV30 and TRBJ1-1; D is undetermined. The germline CDR1 and CDR2 sequences are GTSNPN and SVGIG (reference sequence). Trimming left V 4 bases short and J 6 bases short, with 18 bases between. CDR3 length equals 14 residues. CDR3 DNA sequence: TGTGCCTGGACTTCCGGACTCGACGTCGCTGAAGCTTTCTTT. This translates into CAWTSGLDVAEAFF.

This clonotype was detected many times. The chain joins TRBV5-4 to TRBJ2-5, with TRBD2 identical over 10 bases. Germline CDR1 and CDR2: SGHNT and YYREEE (reference sequence). J was trimmed by 2 bases and V by 0 bases; bases with no gene match: 13. The CDR3 totals 19 residues. DNA of the CDR3: TGTGCCAGCAGCTTGGCCCTAGCGGGAGTGGTGGCTATTCAAGAGACCCAGTACTTC. Its translation is CASSLALAGVVAIQETQYF.

This clonotype was observed at least ten times. The V and J genes are TRBV5-1 and TRBJ2-4; D is possibly TRBD2 (6 bases). Deletions cut 0 bases from V and 0 bases from J, with 13 bases between. The CDR3 extends over 17 amino acids. Germline CDR1 SGHRS, CDR2 YFSETQ. The CDR3 region is CASSLAGETLAKNIQYF. CDR3 coding DNA: TGCGCCAGCAGCTTGGCGGGGGAAACCCTAGCCAAAAACATTCAGTACTTC.

This clonotype was seen repeatedly, ten times or more. V and J are TRBV29-1 and TRBJ2-5; TRBD1 matches at 8 bases. V trimming: 4 bases; J trimming: 5 bases; junction bases outside the gene matches: 3. Germline V CDR1 and CDR2: SQVTM, ANQGSEA. The CDR3 totals 12 residues. The CDR3, as DNA: TGCAGCGTTGGTCGACAGGGGGAGACCCAGTACTTC. Translated: CSVGRQGETQYF. Full variable domain (remainder filled in from reference TRBV29-1 and TRBJ2-5): SAVISQKPSRDICQRGTSLTIQCQVDSQVTMMFWYRQQPGQSLTLIATANQGSEATYESGFVIDKFPISRPNLTFSTLTVSNMSPEDSSIYLCSVGRQGETQYFGPGTRLLVL.

J is TRBJ2-2 and V is TRBV5-1; 7 positions match TRBD1. Unmatched junction bases numbered 0, after V lost 6 bases and J lost 4 bases. Germline loops: CDR1 SGHRS, CDR2 YFSETQ. This CDR3 spans 12 amino acids. This CDR3 reads CASTGGTGELFF. The CDR3 region has the DNA TGCGCCAGCACAGGGGGCACCGGGGAGCTGTTTTTT.

This clonotype was observed many times. The chain has TRBV3-1 and TRBJ2-7; TRBD2 matches at 8 bases. J gave up 3 bases and V 1 base, and 5 bases lay outside the gene matches. This CDR3 region has 15 residues. CDR1 LGHDT and CDR2 YNNKEL come from the germline V gene (reference sequence). CDR3 amino acids: CASSQASGSVYEQYF. The CDR3 nucleotides are TGTGCCAGCAGCCAAGCGAGCGGGAGTGTCTACGAGCAGTACTTC.

The chain uses TRBV20-1 and TRBJ1-1; weak D call: TRBD1 (6 bases). Between the trimmed V and J ends, which lost 4 bases and 5 bases, there was a span of 14 bases. The length of the CDR3 is 13 residues. CDR1 is DFQATT, CDR2 SNEGSKA, per germline (reference sequence). CDR3 region: CSATPRGRTEAFF. The CDR3 bases are TGCAGTGCTACTCCTAGGGGGAGGACTGAAGCTTTCTTT.

Comment on this clonotype: The junction and the germline gene differ at one end; a read error may be behind it. The rearrangement joins TRBV18 to TRBJ2-3; perhaps TRBD1 as D (7 bases). Germline V CDR1 and CDR2: KGHSH, LQKENI. This CDR3 has 16 residues. This CDR3 is CTSSRTAGQSTDTQYF. As DNA, the CDR3 is TGTACCAGCTCACGGACTGCGGGACAGAGCACAGATACGCAGTATTTT.

The chain carries TRBV7-2 and TRBJ2-2; the D is unclear. The CDR3 spans 15 residues. CDR1 and CDR2 from the germline V gene are SGHTA and FQGNSA. Trimming left V 3 bases short and J 0 bases short, with 8 bases between. The CDR3 DNA follows: TGTGCCAGCAGCTTTAGTAGGACGAACACCGGGGAGCTGTTTTTT. It codes for CASSFSRTNTGELFF.